This TCR beta chain was identified in a study of a mutant IDH1 vaccine in newly diagnosed glioma. At the level of the study: Patients got radiotherapy, temozolomide, or both beforehand, and most got both.

Time point here: week 5, during vaccination. The vaccine gave 300 ug of a 20-mer mutant IDH1 peptide subcutaneously per dose. Concerning this clone: Its antigen is not known.

TCRdb keeps only in-frame clones here, not all; method: immunoSEQ multiplex PCR. The repertoire holds some 60,000 clones, with 80% to 90% as singletons. V gave up 6 bases and J gave up 2 bases; unmatched junction bases: 6. Germline V CDR1 and CDR2: LNHDA, SQIVND (reference sequence). The CDR3 consists of 14 residues. This specimen was PBMCs, taken from a glioma patient whose treatment included an IDH1 peptide vaccine. The receptor was isolated from a woman in her forties with glioma. This chain connects TRBV19 to TRBJ1-2; 7 nucleotides align to TRBD1. The DNA of the CDR3 is TGTGCCAGTAGGTGGACAGGCGTAAACTATGGCTACACCTTC. Translation: CASRWTGVNYGYTF.